This T cell receptor (beta chain) was documented in a study of T cell repertoires in cytomegalovirus infection. TCRdb reprocessed the reads via MiXCR and lists one record per CDR3 protein. The table has 750,000 to 950,000 distinct CDR3 sequences, 25% to 35% seen once. This clonotype was counted ten times or more. Its cognate antigen is unknown. Germline values: CDR1 SGHTA, CDR2 FQGNSA. This CDR3 region has 15 residues. Trimming removed 1 base from V and 3 bases from J, with 13 bases in between. Notes on the study in general: Public TCR beta family frequency separated CMV-and-HLA carriers, including in an independent cohort.

This clonotype was obtained from a human donor in good health (CMV status not recorded). Some clones in this sample may be carry-over from other donors' samples. The source was cultured CD8+ T cells from PBMCs, collected from culture after CMV antigen stimulation. This rearrangement joins TRBV7-2 to TRBJ2-7; D call uncertain. The CDR3 region has the DNA TGTGCCAGCAGCTTAGATTTCGGGCAGATCTACGAGCAGTACTTC. Protein: CASSLDFGQIYEQYF. The complete variable domain, with remaining parts taken from reference TRBV7-2 and TRBJ2-7, reads GAGVSQSPSNKVTEKGKDVELRCDPISGHTALYWYRQSLGQGLEFLIYFQGNSAPDKSGLPSDRFSAERTGGSVSTLTIQRTQQEDSAVYLCASSLDFGQIYEQYFGPGTRLTVT.